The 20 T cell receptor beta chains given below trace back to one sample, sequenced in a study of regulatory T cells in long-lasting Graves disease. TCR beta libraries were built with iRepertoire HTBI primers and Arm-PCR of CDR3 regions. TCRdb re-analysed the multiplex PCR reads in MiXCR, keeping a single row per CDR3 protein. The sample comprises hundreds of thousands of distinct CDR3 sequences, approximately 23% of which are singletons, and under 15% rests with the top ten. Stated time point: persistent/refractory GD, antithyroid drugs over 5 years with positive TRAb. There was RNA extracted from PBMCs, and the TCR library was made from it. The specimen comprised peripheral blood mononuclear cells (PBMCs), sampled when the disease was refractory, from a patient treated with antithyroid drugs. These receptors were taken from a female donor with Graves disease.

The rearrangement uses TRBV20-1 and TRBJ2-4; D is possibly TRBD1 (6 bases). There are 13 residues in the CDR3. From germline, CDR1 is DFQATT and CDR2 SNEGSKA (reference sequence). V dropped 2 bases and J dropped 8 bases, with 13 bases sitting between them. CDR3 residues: CSARTAGADIQYF. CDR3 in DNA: TGCAGTGCTAGAACCGCAGGGGCGGACATTCAGTACTTC.

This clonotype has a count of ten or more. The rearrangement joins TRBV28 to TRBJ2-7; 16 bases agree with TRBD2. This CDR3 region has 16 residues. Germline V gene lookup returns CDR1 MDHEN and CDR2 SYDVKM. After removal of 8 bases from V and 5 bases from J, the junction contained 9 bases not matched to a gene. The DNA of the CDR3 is TGTGCCAGCCAGCCGGGACTAGCGGGAGGGCCCCACGAGCAGTACTTC. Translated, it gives CASQPGLAGGPHEQYF.

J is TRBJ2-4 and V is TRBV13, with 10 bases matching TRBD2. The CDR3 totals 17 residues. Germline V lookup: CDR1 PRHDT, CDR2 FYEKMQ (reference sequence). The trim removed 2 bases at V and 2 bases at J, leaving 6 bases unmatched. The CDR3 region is CASSLSGRAGSKNIQYF. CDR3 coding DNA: TGTGCCAGCAGCTTAAGCGGGAGGGCCGGATCCAAAAACATTCAGTACTTC.

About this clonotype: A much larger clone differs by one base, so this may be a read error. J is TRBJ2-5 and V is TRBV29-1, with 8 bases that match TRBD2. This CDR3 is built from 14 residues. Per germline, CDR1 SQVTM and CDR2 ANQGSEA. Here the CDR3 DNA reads TGCGGCGTTGATGTGGGACTAGGGCAAGAGACCCAGTACTTC. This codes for CGVDVGLGQETQYF.

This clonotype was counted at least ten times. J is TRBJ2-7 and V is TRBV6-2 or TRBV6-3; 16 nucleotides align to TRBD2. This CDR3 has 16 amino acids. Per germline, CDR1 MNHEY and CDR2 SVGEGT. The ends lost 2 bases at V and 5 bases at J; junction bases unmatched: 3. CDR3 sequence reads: CASSYGTSGGADEQYF. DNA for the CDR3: TGTGCCAGCAGTTACGGGACTAGCGGGGGGGCCGACGAGCAGTACTTC.

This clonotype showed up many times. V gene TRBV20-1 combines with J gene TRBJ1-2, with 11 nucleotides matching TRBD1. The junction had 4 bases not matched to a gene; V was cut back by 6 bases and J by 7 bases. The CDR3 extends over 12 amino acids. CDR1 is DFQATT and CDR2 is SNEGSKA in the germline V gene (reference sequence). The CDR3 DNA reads TGCAGTGCGGGACAGGGGGGCTCTGGCTACACCTTC. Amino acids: CSAGQGGSGYTF.

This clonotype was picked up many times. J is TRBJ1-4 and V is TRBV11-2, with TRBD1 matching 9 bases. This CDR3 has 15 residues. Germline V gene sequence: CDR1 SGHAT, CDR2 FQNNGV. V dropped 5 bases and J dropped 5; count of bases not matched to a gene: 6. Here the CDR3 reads CASSRTGTGNEKLFF. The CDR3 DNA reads TGTGCCAGCAGCAGAACCGGGACAGGGAATGAAAAACTGTTTTTT.

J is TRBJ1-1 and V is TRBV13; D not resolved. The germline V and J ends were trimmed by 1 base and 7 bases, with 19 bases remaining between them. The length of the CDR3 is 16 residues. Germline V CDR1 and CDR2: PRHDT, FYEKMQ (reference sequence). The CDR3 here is CASSLEPSHYPGEAFF. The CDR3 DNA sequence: TGTGCCAGCAGCTTAGAGCCCAGTCACTACCCCGGTGAAGCTTTCTTT. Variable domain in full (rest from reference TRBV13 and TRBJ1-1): AAGVIQSPRHLIKEKRETATLKCYPIPRHDTVYWYQQGPGQDPQFLISFYEKMQSDKGSIPDRFSAQQFSDYHSELNMSSLELGDSALYFCASSLEPSHYPGEAFFGQGTRLTVV.

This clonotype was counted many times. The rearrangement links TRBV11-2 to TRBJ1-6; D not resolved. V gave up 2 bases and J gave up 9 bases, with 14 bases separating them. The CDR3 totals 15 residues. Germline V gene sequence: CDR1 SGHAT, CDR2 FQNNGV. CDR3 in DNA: TGTGCCAGCAGCTTACGGGGAGCCAGTGGTTCACCCCTCCACTTT. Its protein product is CASSLRGASGSPLHF.

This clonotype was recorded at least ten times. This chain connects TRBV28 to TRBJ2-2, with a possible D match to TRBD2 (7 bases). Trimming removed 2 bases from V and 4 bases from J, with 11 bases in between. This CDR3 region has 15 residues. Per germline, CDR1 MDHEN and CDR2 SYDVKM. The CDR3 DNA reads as TGTGCCAGCAGTTTAGGGGGGGCCCCCACCGGGGAGCTGTTTTTT. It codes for CASSLGGAPTGELFF.

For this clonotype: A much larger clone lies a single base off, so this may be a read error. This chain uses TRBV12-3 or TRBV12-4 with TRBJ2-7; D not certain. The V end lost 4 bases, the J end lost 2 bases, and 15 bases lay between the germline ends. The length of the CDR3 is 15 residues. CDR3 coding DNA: TGTGCCAGCAGTTCCCCCGGCGGTGGGACCTACGAGCAGTACTTC. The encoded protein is CASSSPGGGTYEQYF.

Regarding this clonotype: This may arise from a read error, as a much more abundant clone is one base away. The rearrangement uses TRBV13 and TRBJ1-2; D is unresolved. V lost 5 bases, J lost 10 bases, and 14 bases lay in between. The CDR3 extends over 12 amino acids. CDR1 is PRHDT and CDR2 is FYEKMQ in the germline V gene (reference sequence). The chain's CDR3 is CASSTRTDDYTF. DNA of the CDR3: TGTGCCAGCAGCACCCGGACGGATGACTACACCTTC.

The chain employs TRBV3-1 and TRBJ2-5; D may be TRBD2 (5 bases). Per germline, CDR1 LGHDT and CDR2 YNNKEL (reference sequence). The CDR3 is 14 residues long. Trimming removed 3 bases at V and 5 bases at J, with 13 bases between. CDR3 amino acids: CASSQGAIRETQYF. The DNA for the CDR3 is TGTGCCAGCAGCCAGGGAGCAATCCGGGAGACCCAGTACTTC.

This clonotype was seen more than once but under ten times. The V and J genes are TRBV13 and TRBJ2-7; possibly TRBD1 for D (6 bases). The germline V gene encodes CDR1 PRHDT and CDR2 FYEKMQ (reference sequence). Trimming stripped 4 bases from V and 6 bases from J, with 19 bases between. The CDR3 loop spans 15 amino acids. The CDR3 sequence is CASSSGVRGTGEQYF. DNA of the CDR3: TGTGCCAGCAGCTCTGGAGTCAGGGGAACAGGCGAGCAGTACTTC.

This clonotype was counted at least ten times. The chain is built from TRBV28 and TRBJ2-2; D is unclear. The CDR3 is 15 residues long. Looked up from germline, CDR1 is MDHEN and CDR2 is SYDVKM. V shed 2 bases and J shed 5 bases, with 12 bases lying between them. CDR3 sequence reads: CASSLAGEETGELFF. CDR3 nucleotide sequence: TGTGCCAGCAGTTTAGCTGGTGAAGAAACCGGGGAGCTGTTTTTT. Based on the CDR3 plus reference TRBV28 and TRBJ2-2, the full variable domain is DVKVTQSSRYLVKRTGEKVFLECVQDMDHENMFWYRQDPGLGLRLIYFSYDVKMKEKGDIPEGYSVSREKKERFSLILESASTNQTSMYLCASSLAGEETGELFFGEGSRLTVL.

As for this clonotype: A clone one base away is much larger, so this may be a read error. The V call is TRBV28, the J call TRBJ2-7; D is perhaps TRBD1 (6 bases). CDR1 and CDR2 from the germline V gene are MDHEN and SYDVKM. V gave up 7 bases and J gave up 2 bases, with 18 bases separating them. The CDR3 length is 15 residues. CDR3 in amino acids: CASTIRGHRTYEQYF. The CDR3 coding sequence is TGTGCCAGCACCATTAGGGGACATCGGACCTACGAGCAGTACTTC.

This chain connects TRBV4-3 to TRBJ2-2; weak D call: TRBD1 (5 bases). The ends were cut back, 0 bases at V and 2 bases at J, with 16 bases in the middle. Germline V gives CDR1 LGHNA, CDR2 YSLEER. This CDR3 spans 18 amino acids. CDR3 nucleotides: TGCGCCAGCAGCCAAGAAAGTAGCAGGGCATCTAACACCGGGGAGCTGTTTTTT. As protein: CASSQESSRASNTGELFF.

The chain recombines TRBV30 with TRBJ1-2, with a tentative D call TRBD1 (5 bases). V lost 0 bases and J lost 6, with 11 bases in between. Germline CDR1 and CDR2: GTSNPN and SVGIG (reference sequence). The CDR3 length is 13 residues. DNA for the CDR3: TGTGCCTGGAGTGTATCTCCAGGGAATGGCTACACCTTC. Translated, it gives CAWSVSPGNGYTF.

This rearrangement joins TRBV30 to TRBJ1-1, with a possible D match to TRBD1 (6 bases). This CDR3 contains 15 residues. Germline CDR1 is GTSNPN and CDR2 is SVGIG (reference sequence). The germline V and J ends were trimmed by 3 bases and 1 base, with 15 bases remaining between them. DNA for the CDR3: TGTGCCTGGAGGCCCCGTGACAGGCAGAACACTGAAGCTTTCTTT. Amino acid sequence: CAWRPRDRQNTEAFF.

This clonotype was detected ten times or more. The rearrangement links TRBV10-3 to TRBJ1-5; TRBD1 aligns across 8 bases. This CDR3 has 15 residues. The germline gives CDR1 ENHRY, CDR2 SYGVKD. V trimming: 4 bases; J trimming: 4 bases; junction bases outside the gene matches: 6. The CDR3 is CAISVGQGANQPQHF. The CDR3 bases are TGTGCCATCAGTGTGGGGCAGGGGGCGAATCAGCCCCAGCATTTT.